What follows describes a single TCR beta chain. CDR1 MDHEN and CDR2 SYDVKM come from the germline V gene. The CDR3 extends over 14 amino acids. Trimming left V 3 bases short and J 5 bases short, with 11 bases between. Clones were sequenced by immunoSEQ multiplex PCR, and TCRdb holds only the in-frame ones, with some missing. The data contain tens of thousands of clones, roughly 90% of them singletons. The data are from a study of T cell changes during pregnancy in multiple sclerosis. The gene calls are TRBV28 and TRBJ1-3; no definite D call. The sequences come from peripheral blood, collected in the first trimester of pregnancy. The clonotype originates from a female donor in good health, enrolled as a control in a pregnancy study. The chain's CDR3 is CASSLSRGRNTIYF. The DNA of the CDR3 is TGTGCCAGCAGTTTGAGTCGAGGAAGAAACACCATATATTTT.